The entry below gives a single T cell receptor (beta chain) sequence along with its context. PCR employed 60 Vbeta and 13 Jbeta primers. Some clones are missing from TCRdb's copy, which holds only in-frame ones; the method was immunoSEQ multiplex PCR. The profile shows 74,000 or so clones, 60% to 80% of them singletons. The data belong to a study of cytomegalovirus exposure and HLA in healthy donors. CDR3 length equals 15 residues. CDR1 ENHRY and CDR2 SYGVKD come from the germline V gene. The germline V and J ends were trimmed by 0 bases and 0 bases, with 8 bases remaining between them. The sequence was collected from a woman between 40 and 55 years old in good health and CMV-seropositive. The V gene is TRBV10-3, the J gene TRBJ1-1; the D is unclear. The sample consisted of PBMCs. The CDR3: CAISESPGMNTEAFF. The CDR3 bases are TGTGCCATCAGTGAGTCCCCCGGGATGAACACTGAAGCTTTCTTT.